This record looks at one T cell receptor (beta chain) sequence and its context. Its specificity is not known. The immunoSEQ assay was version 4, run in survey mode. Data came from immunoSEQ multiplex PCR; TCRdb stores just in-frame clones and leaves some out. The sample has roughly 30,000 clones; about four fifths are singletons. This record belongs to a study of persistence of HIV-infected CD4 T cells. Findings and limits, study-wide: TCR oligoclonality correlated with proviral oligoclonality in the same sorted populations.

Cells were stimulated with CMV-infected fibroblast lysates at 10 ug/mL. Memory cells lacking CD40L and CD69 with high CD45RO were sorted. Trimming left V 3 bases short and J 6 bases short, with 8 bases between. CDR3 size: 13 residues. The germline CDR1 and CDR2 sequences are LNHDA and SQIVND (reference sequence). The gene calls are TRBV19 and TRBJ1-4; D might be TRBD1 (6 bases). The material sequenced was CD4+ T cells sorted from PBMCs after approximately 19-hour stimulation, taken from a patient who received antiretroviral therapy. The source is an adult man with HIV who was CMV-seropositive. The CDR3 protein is CASSMNRDEKLFF. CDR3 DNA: TGTGCCAGTAGTATGAACAGGGATGAAAAACTGTTTTTT.